This passage covers 8 T cell receptor beta chains from one sample sequenced in a study of technical replicates of blood from a handful of donors. Using immunoSEQ multiplex PCR, the repertoire was profiled, and TCRdb retains in-frame clones only, with some absent. The sample has approximately 16,000 clones; 87% are singletons. The sequenced sample consisted of PBMCs. The receptors come from a human donor in good health.

The chain employs TRBV27 and TRBJ1-2, with D maybe TRBD1 (5 bases). The CDR3 covers 13 residues. Germline V lookup: CDR1 MNHEY, CDR2 SMNVEV (reference sequence). Trimming took off 3 bases at V and 5 bases at J, with 10 bases between the two ends. The DNA for the CDR3 is TGTGCCAGCAGTTTTCAGGGTGGGTATGGCTACACCTTC. The encoded protein is CASSFQGGYGYTF.

The rearrangement joins TRBV9 to TRBJ1-5, with TRBD1 identical over 7 bases. V lost 3 bases and J lost 5; bases outside the gene matches: 2. From germline, CDR1 is SGDLS and CDR2 YYNGEE. The CDR3 contains 13 residues. Here the CDR3 reads CASSARGYQPQHF. In DNA form, the CDR3 reads TGTGCCAGCAGCGCCAGGGGGTATCAGCCCCAGCATTTT.

This CDR3 reads CASSELEAPFPEGTGELFF. DNA for the CDR3: TGCGCCAGCAGCGAGCTGGAGGCACCCTTCCCCGAGGGCACCGGGGAGCTGTTTTTT. The rearrangement links TRBV5-1 to TRBJ2-2; D possibly corresponds to TRBD2 (5 bases). The germline gives CDR1 SGHRS, CDR2 YFSETQ. The CDR3 sequence is 19 residues long. The V end lost 4 bases, the J end lost 4 bases, and 26 bases lay between the germline ends.

The J gene is TRBJ1-4, the V gene TRBV28; TRBD1 aligns across 9 bases. The V segment lost 5 bases and the J segment 6 bases; nucleotides outside the gene matches: 10. This CDR3 spans 16 amino acids. Germline loops: CDR1 MDHEN, CDR2 SYDVKM. DNA for the CDR3: TGTGCCAGCAGTCTTCCCGGGACAGGGAACGATGAAAAACTGTTTTTT. Its translation: CASSLPGTGNDEKLFF. The full variable domain, in which reference TRBV28 and TRBJ1-4 provide the parts outside the CDR3, is DVKVTQSSRYLVKRTGEKVFLECVQDMDHENMFWYRQDPGLGLRLIYFSYDVKMKEKGDIPEGYSVSREKKERFSLILESASTNQTSMYLCASSLPGTGNDEKLFFGSGTQLSVL.

Turning to this clone: Within the sample, other DNA sequences also encode this same CDR3. The chain employs TRBV5-1 and TRBJ1-1, with TRBD1 identical over 8 bases. Losses at the gene ends were 4 bases for V and 4 bases for J; bases not matched to a gene: 6. The germline gives CDR1 SGHRS, CDR2 YFSETQ. The CDR3 totals 14 residues. In nucleotides, the CDR3 is TGCGCCAGCAGCCTGGACAGGGTGGGCACTGAAGCTTTCTTT. Translating it yields CASSLDRVGTEAFF.

The rearrangement links TRBV5-5 to TRBJ2-7; 8 bases agree with TRBD1. Germline CDR1 is SGHKS and CDR2 is YYEKEE (reference sequence). There are 16 residues in the CDR3. Germline trimming cut 3 bases from V and 0 bases from J; bases unmatched to any gene: 8. The CDR3, as DNA: TGTGCCAGCAGCTCCGACATAACAGGGGGCTCCTACGAGCAGTACTTC. It yields the protein CASSSDITGGSYEQYF.

The chain is built from TRBV5-6 and TRBJ1-1; D call uncertain. There are 11 residues in the CDR3. Germline V lookup: CDR1 SGHDT, CDR2 YYEEEE. The V gene lost 3 bases and the J gene lost 5 bases, with 5 bases spanning the gap. CDR3 sequence: CASSWATEAFF. CDR3 coding DNA: TGTGCCAGCAGCTGGGCGACTGAAGCTTTCTTT.

The rearrangement joins TRBV5-1 to TRBJ2-2; the match to TRBD1 covers 7 bases. The CDR3 extends over 15 amino acids. J gave up 6 bases and V 2 bases, and 7 bases lay outside the gene matches. The germline V gene encodes CDR1 SGHRS and CDR2 YFSETQ. CDR3 sequence: CASSLPGGEAGELFF. CDR3 nucleotide sequence: TGCGCCAGCAGCTTACCAGGGGGAGAAGCCGGGGAGCTGTTTTTT.